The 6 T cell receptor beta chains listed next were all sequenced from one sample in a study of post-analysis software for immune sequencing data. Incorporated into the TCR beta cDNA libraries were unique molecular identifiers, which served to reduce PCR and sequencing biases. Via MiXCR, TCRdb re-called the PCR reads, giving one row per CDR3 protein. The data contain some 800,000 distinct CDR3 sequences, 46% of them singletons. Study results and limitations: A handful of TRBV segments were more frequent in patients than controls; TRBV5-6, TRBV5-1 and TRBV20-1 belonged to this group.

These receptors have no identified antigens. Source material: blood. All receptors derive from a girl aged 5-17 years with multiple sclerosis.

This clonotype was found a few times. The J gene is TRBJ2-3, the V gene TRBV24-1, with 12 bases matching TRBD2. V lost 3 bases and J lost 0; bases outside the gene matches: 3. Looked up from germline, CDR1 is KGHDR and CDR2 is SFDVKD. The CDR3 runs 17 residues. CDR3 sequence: CATSDVGTSGSTDTQYF. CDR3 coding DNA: TGTGCCACCAGTGATGTAGGGACTAGCGGGAGCACAGATACGCAGTATTTT.

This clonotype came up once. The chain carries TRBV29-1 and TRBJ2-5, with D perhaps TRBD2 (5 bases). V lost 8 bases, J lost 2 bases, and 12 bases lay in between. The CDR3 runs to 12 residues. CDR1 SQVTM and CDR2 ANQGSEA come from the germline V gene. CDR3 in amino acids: CSSGTPQETQYF. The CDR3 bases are TGCAGCTCGGGAACCCCTCAAGAGACCCAGTACTTC.

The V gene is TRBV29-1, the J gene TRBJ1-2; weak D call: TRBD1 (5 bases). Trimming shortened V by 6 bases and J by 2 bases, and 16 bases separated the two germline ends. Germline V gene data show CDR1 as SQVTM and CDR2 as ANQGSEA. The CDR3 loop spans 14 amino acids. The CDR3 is CSVPLPTANYGYTF. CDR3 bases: TGCAGCGTCCCCCTACCGACAGCCAACTATGGCTACACCTTC.

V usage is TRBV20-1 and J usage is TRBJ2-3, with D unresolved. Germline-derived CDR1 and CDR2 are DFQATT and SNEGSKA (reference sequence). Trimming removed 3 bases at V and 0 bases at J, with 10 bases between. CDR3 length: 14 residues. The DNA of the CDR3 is TGCAGTGCTAGTTGGTCAGCAAGCACAGATACGCAGTATTTT. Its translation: CSASWSASTDTQYF.

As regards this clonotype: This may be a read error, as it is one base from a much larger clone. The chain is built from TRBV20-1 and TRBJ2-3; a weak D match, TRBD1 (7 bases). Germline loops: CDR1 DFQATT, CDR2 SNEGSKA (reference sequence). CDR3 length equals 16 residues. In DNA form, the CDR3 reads TGCAGTGCCTCCCGCCGGCAGGGGGGAAGCACAGATATGCAGTATTTT. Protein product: CSASRRQGGSTDMQYF.

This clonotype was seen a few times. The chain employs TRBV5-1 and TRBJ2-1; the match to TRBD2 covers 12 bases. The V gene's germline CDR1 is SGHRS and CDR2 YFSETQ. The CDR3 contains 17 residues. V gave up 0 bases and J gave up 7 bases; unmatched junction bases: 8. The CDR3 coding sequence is TGCGCCAGCAGCTTGGCCCCACTAGCGGGAGGAATGAATGAGCAGTTCTTC. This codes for CASSLAPLAGGMNEQFF.